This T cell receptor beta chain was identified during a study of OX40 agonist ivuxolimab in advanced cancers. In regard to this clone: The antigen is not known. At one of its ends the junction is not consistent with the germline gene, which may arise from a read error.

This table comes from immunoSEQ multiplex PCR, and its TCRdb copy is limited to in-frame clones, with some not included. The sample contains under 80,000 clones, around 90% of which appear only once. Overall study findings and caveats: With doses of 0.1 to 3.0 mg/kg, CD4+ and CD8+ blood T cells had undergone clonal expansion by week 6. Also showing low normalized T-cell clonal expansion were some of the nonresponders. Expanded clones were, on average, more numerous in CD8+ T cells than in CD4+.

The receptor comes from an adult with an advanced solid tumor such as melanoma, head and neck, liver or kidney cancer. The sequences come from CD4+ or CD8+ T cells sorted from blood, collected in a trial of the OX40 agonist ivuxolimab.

The CDR3: CASTGNSGELFF. The CDR3 nucleotides are TGCGCCAGCACAGGGAACTCCGGGGAGCTGTTTTTT. The rearrangement links TRBV5-1 to TRBJ2-2; D possibly corresponds to TRBD1 (5 bases). The CDR3 totals 12 residues. Germline CDR1 reads SGHRS; CDR2 reads YFSETQ.